These 2 T cell receptor beta chains were all obtained from the same sample, sequenced in a study of breast tumors, draining lymph nodes, adjacent tissues. Axillary draining lymph nodes of breast cancer patients supplied the node samples. TCRdb fed the multiplex PCR reads into MiXCR, producing one record per CDR3 protein. The table includes about 140,000 distinct CDR3 sequences, about 30% detected once. The material sequenced was axillary lymph node tissue. These receptors all stem from a female donor with breast cancer. Some clones in this sample may be carry-over from other donors' samples.

This clonotype was found many times. A junction end diverges from the germline sequence, so it may reflect a read error. CDR3 in amino acids: CASSPQGSQDTQYF. DNA of the CDR3: TGCGCCAGCAGCCCACAGGGGTCACAAGACACCCAGTACTTC. The chain recombines TRBV5-1 with TRBJ2-5; 7 bases match TRBD1. Per the germline V gene, CDR1 is SGHRS and CDR2 is YFSETQ. The CDR3 has 14 residues.

This clonotype appeared many times. The gene calls are TRBV4-2 and TRBJ1-2; D is ambiguous. Germline CDR1 LGHNA, CDR2 YNFKEQ. The CDR3 sequence is 13 residues long. V was pared by 0 bases and J by 4 bases, with 6 bases between. CDR3 region: CASSQDTFYGYTF. The DNA for the CDR3 is TGTGCCAGCAGCCAAGACACCTTCTATGGCTACACCTTC.